This T cell receptor beta chain was recorded in a study of T-cell reconstitution after alpha-beta-depleted transplantation in children. There are a few counts of this clonotype. V shed 5 bases and J shed 3 bases, with 19 bases lying between them. CDR1 is SGHVS and CDR2 is FQNEAQ in the germline V gene. CDR3 length equals 16 residues. Unique molecular identifiers were used in preparing the TCRbeta library. TCRdb re-derived calls from the PCR reads in MiXCR, one entry per CDR3 protein. The repertoire has around 380,000 distinct CDR3 sequences, 9.5% to 13% of them found once; the top ten carry roughly 6%.

The sample was PBMCs from the stem cell graft donor, taken from the stem cell graft. The receptor comes from a human donor who donated a stem cell graft to a child with acute myeloid leukemia. The genes are TRBV7-8 and TRBJ2-5; D perhaps matches TRBD1 (7 bases). This CDR3 is CASSPKGGWGEETQYF. The CDR3 DNA follows: TGTGCCAGCAGCCCAAAAGGGGGCTGGGGGGAAGAGACCCAGTACTTC.